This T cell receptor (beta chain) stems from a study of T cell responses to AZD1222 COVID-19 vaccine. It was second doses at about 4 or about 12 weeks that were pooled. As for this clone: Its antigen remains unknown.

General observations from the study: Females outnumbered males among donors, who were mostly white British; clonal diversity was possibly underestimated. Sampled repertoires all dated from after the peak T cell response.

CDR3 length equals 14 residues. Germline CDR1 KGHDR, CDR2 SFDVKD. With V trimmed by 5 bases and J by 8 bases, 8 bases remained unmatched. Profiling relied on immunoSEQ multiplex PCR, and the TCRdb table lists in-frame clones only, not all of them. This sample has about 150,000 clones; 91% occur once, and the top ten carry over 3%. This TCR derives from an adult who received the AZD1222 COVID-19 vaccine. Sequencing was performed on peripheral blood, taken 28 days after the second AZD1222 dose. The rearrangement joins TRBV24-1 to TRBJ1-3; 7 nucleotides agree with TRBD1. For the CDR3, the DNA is TGTGCCACCAGTGCAGAGGGGGCTCGGGACACCATATATTTT. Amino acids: CATSAEGARDTIYF.